The following is a T cell receptor (beta chain) sequence with its context. Its specificity is not known. The record originates from a study of T cell responses to AZD1222 COVID-19 vaccine. The study's findings and limits: Per reports, nearly half of all spike-specific TCRs target regions that are unmutated in variants. Only five or six people who got AZD1222 tested seropositive at baseline.

The data were produced by immunoSEQ multiplex PCR, yet TCRdb's version contains in-frame clones alone and is incomplete. The repertoire holds 150,000 or so clones, with under 95% as singletons. The CDR3 totals 15 residues. The germline V gene has CDR1 MRHNA and CDR2 SNTAGT. After removal of 3 bases from V and 1 base from J, the junction contained 1 base not matched to a gene. The sequences come from peripheral blood, collected on day 0 of AZD1222 vaccination. The clonotype was recovered from an adult in good health. The V gene is TRBV6-4, the J gene TRBJ2-3; 10 bases line up with TRBD1. In nucleotides, the CDR3 is TGTGCCAGCAGTGATGGGACAGGGGGCACAGATACGCAGTATTTT. This sequence encodes CASSDGTGGTDTQYF.